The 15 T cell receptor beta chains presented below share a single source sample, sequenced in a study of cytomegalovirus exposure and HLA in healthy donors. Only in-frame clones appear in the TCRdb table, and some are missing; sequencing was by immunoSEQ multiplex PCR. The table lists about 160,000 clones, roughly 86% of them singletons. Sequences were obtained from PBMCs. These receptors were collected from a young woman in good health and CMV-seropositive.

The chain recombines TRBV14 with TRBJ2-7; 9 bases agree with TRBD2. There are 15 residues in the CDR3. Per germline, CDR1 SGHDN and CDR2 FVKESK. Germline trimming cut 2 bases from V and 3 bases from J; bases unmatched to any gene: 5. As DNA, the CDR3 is TGTGCCAGCAGCCAATTGACTAGCGGAGTCTACGAGCAGTACTTC. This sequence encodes CASSQLTSGVYEQYF.

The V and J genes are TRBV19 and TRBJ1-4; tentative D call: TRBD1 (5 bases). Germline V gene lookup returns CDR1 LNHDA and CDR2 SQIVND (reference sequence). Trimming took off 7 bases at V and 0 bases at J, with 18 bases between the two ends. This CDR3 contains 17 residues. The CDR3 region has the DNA TGTGCCAGTAATTGGGGGAGGACCCGAGCAACTAATGAAAAACTGTTTTTT. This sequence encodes CASNWGRTRATNEKLFF.

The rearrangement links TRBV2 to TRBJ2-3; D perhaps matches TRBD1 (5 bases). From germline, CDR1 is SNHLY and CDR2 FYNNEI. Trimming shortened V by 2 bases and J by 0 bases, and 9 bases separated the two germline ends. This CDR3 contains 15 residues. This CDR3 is CASSELPGSTDTQYF. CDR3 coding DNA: TGTGCCAGCAGTGAATTGCCAGGGAGCACAGATACGCAGTATTTT.

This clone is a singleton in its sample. The CDR3 nucleotides read TGTGCCAGCAGCCAAGGACAGGAAGCTAACTATGGCTACACCTTC. It translates to CASSQGQEANYGYTF. This chain uses TRBV4-2 with TRBJ1-2, with a possible D match to TRBD1 (6 bases). This CDR3 region has 15 residues. CDR1 is LGHNA, CDR2 YNFKEQ, per germline. V was cut by 1 base and J by 0 bases, with 9 bases left in between.

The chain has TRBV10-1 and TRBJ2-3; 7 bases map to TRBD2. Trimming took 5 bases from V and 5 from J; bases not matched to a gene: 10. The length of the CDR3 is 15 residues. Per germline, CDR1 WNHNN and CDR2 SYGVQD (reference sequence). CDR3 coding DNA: TGCGCCAGCAGTCCCCTCCGGGAGGACGTAGATACGCAGTATTTT. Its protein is CASSPLREDVDTQYF.

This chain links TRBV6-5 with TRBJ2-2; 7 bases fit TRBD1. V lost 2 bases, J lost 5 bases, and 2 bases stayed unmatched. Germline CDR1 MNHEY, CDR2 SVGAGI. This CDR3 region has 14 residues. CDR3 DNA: TGTGCCAGCAGTTACGCGACAGGGACCGGGGAGCTGTTTTTT. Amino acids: CASSYATGTGELFF.

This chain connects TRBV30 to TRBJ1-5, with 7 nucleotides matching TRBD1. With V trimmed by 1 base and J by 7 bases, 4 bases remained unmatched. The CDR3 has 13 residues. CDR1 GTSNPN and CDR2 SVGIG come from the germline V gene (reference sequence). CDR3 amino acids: CAWSDRGGQPQHF. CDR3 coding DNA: TGTGCCTGGAGTGACAGGGGAGGCCAGCCCCAGCATTTT. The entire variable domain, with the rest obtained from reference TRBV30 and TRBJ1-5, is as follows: SQTIHQWPATLVQPVGSPLSLECTVEGTSNPNLYWYRQAAGRGLQLLFYSVGIGQISSEVPQNLSASRPQDRQFILSSKKLLLSDSGFYLCAWSDRGGQPQHFGDGTRLSIL.

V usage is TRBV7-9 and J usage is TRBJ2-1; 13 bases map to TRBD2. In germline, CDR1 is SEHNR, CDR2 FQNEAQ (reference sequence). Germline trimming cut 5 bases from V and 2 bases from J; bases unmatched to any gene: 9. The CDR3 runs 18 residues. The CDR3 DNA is TGTGCCAGCAGCCTGACTAGCGGGAGGTTTGTCACCTACAATGAGCAGTTCTTC. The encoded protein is CASSLTSGRFVTYNEQFF.

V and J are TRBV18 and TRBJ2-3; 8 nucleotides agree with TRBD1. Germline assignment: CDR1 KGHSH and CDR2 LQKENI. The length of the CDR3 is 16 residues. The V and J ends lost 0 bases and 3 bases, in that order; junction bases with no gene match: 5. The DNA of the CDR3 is TGTGCCAGCTCACCACCGCAGGGGGCAGTTACAGATACGCAGTATTTT. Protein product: CASSPPQGAVTDTQYF.

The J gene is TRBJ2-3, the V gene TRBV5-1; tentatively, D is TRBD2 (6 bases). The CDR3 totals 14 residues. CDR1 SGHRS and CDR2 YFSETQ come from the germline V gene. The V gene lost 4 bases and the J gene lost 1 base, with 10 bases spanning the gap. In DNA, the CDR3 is TGCGCCAGCAGCCCCGGGACTGGCACAGATACGCAGTATTTT. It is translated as CASSPGTGTDTQYF.

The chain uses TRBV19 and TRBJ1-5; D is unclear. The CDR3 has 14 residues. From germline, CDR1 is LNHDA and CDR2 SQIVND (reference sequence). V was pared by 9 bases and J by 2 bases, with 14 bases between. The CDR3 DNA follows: TGTGCCAGCCTCGCCCGAGGTGGCAATCAGCCCCAGCATTTT. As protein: CASLARGGNQPQHF.

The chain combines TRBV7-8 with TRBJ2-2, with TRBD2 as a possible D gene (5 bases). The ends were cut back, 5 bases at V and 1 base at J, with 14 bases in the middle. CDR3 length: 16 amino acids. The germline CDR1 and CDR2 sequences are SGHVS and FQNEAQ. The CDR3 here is CASSLGLNRNTGELFF. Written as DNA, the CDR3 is TGTGCCAGCAGCCTAGGACTGAATCGGAACACCGGGGAGCTGTTTTTT.

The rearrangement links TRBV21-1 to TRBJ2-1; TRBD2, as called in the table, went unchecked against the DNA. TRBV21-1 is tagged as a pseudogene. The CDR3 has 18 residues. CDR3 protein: CASSKPCGAGVSYNEQFF. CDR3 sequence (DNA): TGTGCCAGCAGCAAGCCTTGTGGAGCGGGAGTGTCCTACAATGAGCAGTTCTTC.

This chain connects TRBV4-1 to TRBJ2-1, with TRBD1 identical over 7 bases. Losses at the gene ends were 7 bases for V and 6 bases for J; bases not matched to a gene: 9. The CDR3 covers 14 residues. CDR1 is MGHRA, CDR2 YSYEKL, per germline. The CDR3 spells CASTPGQTFNEQFF. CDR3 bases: TGCGCCAGCACACCGGGACAGACCTTCAATGAGCAGTTCTTC.

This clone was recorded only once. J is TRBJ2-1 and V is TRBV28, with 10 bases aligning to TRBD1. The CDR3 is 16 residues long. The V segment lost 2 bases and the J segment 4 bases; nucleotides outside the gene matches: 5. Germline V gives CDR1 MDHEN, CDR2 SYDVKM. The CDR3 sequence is CASSLPRTGGYNEQFF. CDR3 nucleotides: TGTGCCAGCAGTTTACCACGGACAGGGGGGTACAATGAGCAGTTCTTC.